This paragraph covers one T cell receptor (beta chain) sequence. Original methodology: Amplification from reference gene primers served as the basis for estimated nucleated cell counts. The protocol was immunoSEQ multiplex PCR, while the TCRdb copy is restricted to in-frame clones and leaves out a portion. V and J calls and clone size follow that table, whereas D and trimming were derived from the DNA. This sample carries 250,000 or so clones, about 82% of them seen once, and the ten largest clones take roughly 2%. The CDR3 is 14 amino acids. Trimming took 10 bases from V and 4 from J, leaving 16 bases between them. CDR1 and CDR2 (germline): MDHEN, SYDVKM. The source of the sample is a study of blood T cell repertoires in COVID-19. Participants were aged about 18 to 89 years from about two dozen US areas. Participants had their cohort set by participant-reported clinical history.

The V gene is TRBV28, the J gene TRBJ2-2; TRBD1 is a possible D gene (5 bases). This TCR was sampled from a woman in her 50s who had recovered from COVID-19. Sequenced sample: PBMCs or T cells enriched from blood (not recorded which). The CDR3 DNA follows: TGTGCCATCTCAGGAACAGGCCTCACCGGGGAGCTGTTTTTT. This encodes CAISGTGLTGELFF.